This TCR beta chain was identified during a study of blood T cell repertoires in COVID-19. V shed 2 bases and J shed 1 base, with 13 bases lying between them. Germline V gene lookup returns CDR1 MGHRA and CDR2 YSYEKL. The CDR3 is made up of 16 amino acids. TCRdb's copy holds only in-frame clones and misses some; the assay was immunoSEQ multiplex PCR. The sample lists over 350,000 clones, approximately 90% occurring once. The genes are TRBV4-1 and TRBJ2-3; possibly TRBD2 for D (6 bases). The sample comprised PBMCs or T cells enriched from blood (not recorded which). The TCR was taken from a woman between 45 and 60 years old who had recovered from COVID-19. The CDR3 DNA follows: TGCGCCAGCAGCCAAATGGGGTCGGGGGGCACAGATACGCAGTATTTT. Protein product: CASSQMGSGGTDTQYF.